The subject of this entry is one T cell receptor (beta chain). Libraries were prepared by immunoSEQ multiplex PCR; TCRdb keeps only in-frame clonotypes and omits some of them. This table holds 200,000 to 300,000 clones, around 90% found once. This CDR3 is 15 amino acids long. The germline V and J ends were trimmed by 5 bases and 3 bases, with 14 bases remaining between them. In germline, CDR1 is SGHNT, CDR2 YENEEA. The sample belongs to a study of blood T cell repertoires in COVID-19. This rearrangement joins TRBV11-3 to TRBJ2-1; D not resolved. The source of this sequence is a woman under 40 with acute COVID-19. The sequencing input was PBMCs or T cells enriched from blood (not recorded which). CDR3 nucleotide sequence: TGTGCCAGCAGCGCCGGAGTAGGTCGCTACAATGAGCAGTTCTTC. Amino acids: CASSAGVGRYNEQFF.